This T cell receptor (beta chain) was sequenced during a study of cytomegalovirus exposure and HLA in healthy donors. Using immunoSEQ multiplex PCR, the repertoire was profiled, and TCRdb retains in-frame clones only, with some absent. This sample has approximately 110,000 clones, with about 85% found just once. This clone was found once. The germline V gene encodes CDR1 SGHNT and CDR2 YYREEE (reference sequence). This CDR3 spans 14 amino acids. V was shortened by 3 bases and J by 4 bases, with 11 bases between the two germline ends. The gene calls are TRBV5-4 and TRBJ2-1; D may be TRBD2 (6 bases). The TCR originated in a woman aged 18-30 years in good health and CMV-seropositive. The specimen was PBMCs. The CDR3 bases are TGTGCCAGCAGCTCGCCCGGGACTTACAATGAGCAGTTCTTC. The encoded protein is CASSSPGTYNEQFF.